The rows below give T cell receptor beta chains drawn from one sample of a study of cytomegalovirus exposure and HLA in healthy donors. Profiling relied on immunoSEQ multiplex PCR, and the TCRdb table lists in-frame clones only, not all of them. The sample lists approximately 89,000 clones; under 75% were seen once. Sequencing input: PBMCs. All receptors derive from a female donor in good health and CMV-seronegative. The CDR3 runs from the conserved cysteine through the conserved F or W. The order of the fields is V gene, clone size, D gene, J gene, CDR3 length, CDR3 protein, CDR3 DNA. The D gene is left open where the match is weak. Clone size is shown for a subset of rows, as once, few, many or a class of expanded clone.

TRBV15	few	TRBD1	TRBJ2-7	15	CATSRDRTGPYEQYF	TGTGCCACCAGCAGAGATCGGACAGGGCCTTACGAGCAGTACTTC
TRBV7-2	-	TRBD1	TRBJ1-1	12	CASGIQGTEVFF	TGTGCCAGCGGAATACAGGGGACTGAAGTTTTCTTT
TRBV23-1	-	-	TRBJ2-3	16	CASRSKSGKTTDTQYF	TGCGCCAGCAGATCGAAATCGGGAAAGACTACAGATACGCAGTATTTT
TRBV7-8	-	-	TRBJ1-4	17	CASSLREQGRANEKLFF	TGTGCCAGCAGCTTAAGAGAACAGGGCCGCGCTAATGAAAAACTGTTTTTT
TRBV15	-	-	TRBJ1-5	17	CATSSSEGSLLSQPQHF	TGTGCCACCAGCAGTTCGGAGGGAAGTTTGCTTTCTCAGCCCCAGCATTTT
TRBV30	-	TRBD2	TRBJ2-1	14	CAWNLAGGYNEQFF	TGTGCCTGGAACCTAGCGGGAGGGTACAATGAGCAGTTCTTC
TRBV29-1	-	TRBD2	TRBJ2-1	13	CSVPLAGGRKQFF	TGCAGCGTTCCCCTAGCGGGGGGGCGGAAGCAGTTCTTC
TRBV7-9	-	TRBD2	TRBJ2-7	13	CASSLGTSGEQYF	TGTGCCAGCAGCCTGGGGACTAGCGGCGAGCAGTACTTC
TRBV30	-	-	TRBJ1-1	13	CAWSAHTNTEAFF	TGTGCCTGGAGTGCCCACACGAACACTGAAGCTTTCTTT
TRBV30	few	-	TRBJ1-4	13	CAASSKGDEKLFF	TGTGCCGCCTCCTCAAAAGGGGATGAAAAACTGTTTTTT
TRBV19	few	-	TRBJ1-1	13	CASSIGGPTEAFF	TGTGCCAGTAGTATTGGAGGGCCCACTGAAGCTTTCTTT
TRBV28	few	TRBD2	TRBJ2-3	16	CASGTSGLQSTDTQYF	TGTGCCAGCGGGACTAGCGGCCTTCAAAGCACAGATACGCAGTATTTT
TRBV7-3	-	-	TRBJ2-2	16	CASSPLGLRGTGELFF	TGTGCCAGCAGCCCGCTAGGACTAAGGGGCACCGGGGAGCTGTTTTTT
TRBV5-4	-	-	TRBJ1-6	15	CASSRQTGINSPLHF	TGTGCCAGCAGCCGCCAGACAGGAATAAATTCACCCCTCCACTTT
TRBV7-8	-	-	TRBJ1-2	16	CASSALNRESGYGYTF	TGTGCCAGCAGCGCACTAAACAGGGAATCGGGCTATGGCTACACCTTC
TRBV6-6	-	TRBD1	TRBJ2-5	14	CASTLTGGQETQYF	TGTGCCAGCACCCTGACAGGGGGGCAGGAGACCCAGTACTTC
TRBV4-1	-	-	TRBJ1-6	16	CASSLRTELNNSPLHF	TGCGCCAGCAGCCTTCGGACAGAGCTCAATAATTCACCCCTCCACTTT
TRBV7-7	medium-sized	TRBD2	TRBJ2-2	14	CASRAGENTGELFF	TGTGCTAGCAGGGCGGGGGAGAACACCGGGGAGCTGTTTTTT